This T cell receptor beta chain is drawn from a study of cytomegalovirus exposure and HLA in healthy donors. V was clipped by 7 bases and J by 0 bases; unmatched bases: 11. Germline V gene data show CDR1 as MDHEN and CDR2 as SYDVKM. The CDR3 loop spans 17 amino acids. PCR amplification relied on 60 Vbeta primers (plus 13 Jbeta primers). Data came from immunoSEQ multiplex PCR; TCRdb stores just in-frame clones and leaves some out. The data show more than 150,000 clones, 60% to 80% seen once. The sequence came from a male donor in good health and CMV-seronegative. The sequenced sample was PBMCs. This chain links TRBV28 with TRBJ2-2; 7 nucleotides line up with TRBD1. Written as DNA, the CDR3 is TGTGCCAGCATTAGCAGCTTTGGGACAGCGAACACCGGGGAGCTGTTTTTT. Encoded protein: CASISSFGTANTGELFF.